A selection of T cell receptor beta chains follows, all from one sample in a study of beta chain features in type 1 diabetes. Here immunoSEQ multiplex PCR was the method, and the copy in TCRdb shows in-frame clones only, minus some. The table has 300,000 to 450,000 clones, about 18% seen once. Sequencing was done on a sample of naive CD4+ T cells from blood. Every receptor here comes from a woman between 18 and 30 years old in good health. Both conserved end residues are trimmed from each CDR3. A D gene is named only where the DNA matches it firmly. Part of the rows lack a size; the others show once, few, many or a class for expanded clones.

len: 13; j_gene: TRBJ2-2; d_gene: TRBD1; v_gene: TRBV5-1; abundance: few; CDR3aa: ASTAGTGNTGELF
len: 11; j_gene: .; d_gene: .; v_gene: TRBV30; abundance: .; CDR3aa: AWLRASVSEQY
len: 12; j_gene: TRBJ1-1; d_gene: TRBD1; v_gene: TRBV30; abundance: .; CDR3aa: AWRTTGGGTEAF
len: 11; j_gene: TRBJ1-2; d_gene: .; v_gene: TRBV2; abundance: .; CDR3aa: ASSVRQGNGYT
len: 11; j_gene: TRBJ2-7; d_gene: TRBD2; v_gene: TRBV11-2; abundance: few; CDR3aa: ASSLGEGGEQY
len: 13; j_gene: TRBJ1-5; d_gene: .; v_gene: TRBV5-6; abundance: few; CDR3aa: ASSLNRGGNQPQH
len: 14; j_gene: TRBJ1-6; d_gene: .; v_gene: TRBV19; abundance: .; CDR3aa: ASSIGQSSYNSPLH
len: 14; j_gene: TRBJ1-4; d_gene: TRBD1; v_gene: TRBV5-4; abundance: few; CDR3aa: ASSSDRDATNEKLF
len: 13; j_gene: TRBJ1-1; d_gene: TRBD1; v_gene: TRBV7-8; abundance: .; CDR3aa: ASSLATGAGTEAF
len: 13; j_gene: TRBJ2-7; d_gene: .; v_gene: TRBV19; abundance: .; CDR3aa: ASSISPEGTYEQY
len: 11; j_gene: TRBJ1-1; d_gene: .; v_gene: TRBV30; abundance: few; CDR3aa: AWSSTGNYEAF
len: 11; j_gene: TRBJ1-2; d_gene: .; v_gene: TRBV7-9; abundance: few; CDR3aa: ASSLNQGYGYT
len: 11; j_gene: TRBJ2-5; d_gene: .; v_gene: TRBV11-2; abundance: .; CDR3aa: ASRSLREETQY
len: 14; j_gene: TRBJ2-5; d_gene: .; v_gene: TRBV7-8; abundance: .; CDR3aa: ASTRRSAVSQETQY
len: 13; j_gene: TRBJ2-1; d_gene: .; v_gene: TRBV5-1; abundance: .; CDR3aa: ASSPEWGRGNEQF
len: 10; j_gene: TRBJ2-3; d_gene: TRBD2; v_gene: TRBV10-3; abundance: .; CDR3aa: AIGGDTDTQY
len: 11; j_gene: TRBJ1-5; d_gene: .; v_gene: TRBV7-9; abundance: .; CDR3aa: ASSHNGIQPQH
len: 13; j_gene: .; d_gene: TRBD1; v_gene: TRBV28; abundance: .; CDR3aa: ASSLWARGQNEQY
len: 14; j_gene: TRBJ2-7; d_gene: .; v_gene: TRBV4-3; abundance: once; CDR3aa: ASSQEYPGSRFEQY
len: 12; j_gene: TRBJ1-5; d_gene: TRBD1; v_gene: TRBV6-5; abundance: .; CDR3aa: ASSYTGVDQPQH
len: 15; j_gene: TRBJ2-3; d_gene: TRBD1; v_gene: TRBV5-1; abundance: .; CDR3aa: ASSLSVDRVLTDTQY
len: 16; j_gene: TRBJ1-4; d_gene: .; v_gene: TRBV4-2; abundance: .; CDR3aa: ASSQDRASIGRNEKLF
len: 14; j_gene: TRBJ2-1; d_gene: TRBD1; v_gene: TRBV5-1; abundance: .; CDR3aa: ASSLTGTDSYNEQF
len: 12; j_gene: TRBJ2-1; d_gene: TRBD2; v_gene: TRBV30; abundance: .; CDR3aa: ARGWSGGANEQF
len: 11; j_gene: TRBJ2-3; d_gene: .; v_gene: TRBV18; abundance: .; CDR3aa: ASSRDSKDTQY
len: 13; j_gene: TRBJ2-6; d_gene: .; v_gene: TRBV6-5; abundance: .; CDR3aa: ASSYQVSGANVLT
len: 15; j_gene: TRBJ2-2; d_gene: TRBD2; v_gene: TRBV25-1; abundance: .; CDR3aa: ASSDFAGGPRNGELF
len: 13; j_gene: TRBJ2-1; d_gene: TRBD2; v_gene: TRBV4-3; abundance: .; CDR3aa: ASSQARGGVDEQF
len: 15; j_gene: TRBJ2-5; d_gene: TRBD2; v_gene: TRBV4-1; abundance: few; CDR3aa: ASSQASLAGGGETQY
len: 13; j_gene: TRBJ1-5; d_gene: .; v_gene: TRBV6-5; abundance: once; CDR3aa: ASADGSAGGGPQH
len: 11; j_gene: TRBJ2-7; d_gene: .; v_gene: TRBV15; abundance: .; CDR3aa: ATAQGMPYEQY
len: 10; j_gene: TRBJ1-2; d_gene: .; v_gene: TRBV7-9; abundance: .; CDR3aa: ASSGEGYGYT
len: 10; j_gene: TRBJ2-1; d_gene: .; v_gene: TRBV27; abundance: .; CDR3aa: ASSSPRRGQF
len: 12; j_gene: TRBJ1-6; d_gene: TRBD1; v_gene: TRBV7-9; abundance: .; CDR3aa: ASSLAGGVMLLH
len: 11; j_gene: TRBJ2-1; d_gene: TRBD2; v_gene: TRBV14; abundance: few; CDR3aa: ASSQELAGEEF
len: 13; j_gene: TRBJ1-5; d_gene: .; v_gene: TRBV4-3; abundance: .; CDR3aa: ASSQDTQGGQPQH
len: 14; j_gene: TRBJ2-1; d_gene: TRBD2; v_gene: TRBV11-2; abundance: few; CDR3aa: ASSSIAGGPYNEQF
len: 12; j_gene: TRBJ2-1; d_gene: .; v_gene: TRBV30; abundance: few; CDR3aa: AWRGSGTYNEQF
len: 12; j_gene: TRBJ1-3; d_gene: .; v_gene: TRBV29-1; abundance: .; CDR3aa: SVDGGNSGNTIY
len: 14; j_gene: TRBJ1-1; d_gene: .; v_gene: TRBV18; abundance: .; CDR3aa: ASSPTQTGLNTEAF
len: 14; j_gene: TRBJ2-6; d_gene: .; v_gene: TRBV15; abundance: .; CDR3aa: ATSRDRSSGANVLT
len: 11; j_gene: TRBJ2-5; d_gene: .; v_gene: TRBV9; abundance: .; CDR3aa: ASSVTSLETQY
len: 12; j_gene: TRBJ2-7; d_gene: TRBD1; v_gene: TRBV28; abundance: .; CDR3aa: ASSPEDRVGEQY
len: 14; j_gene: TRBJ2-5; d_gene: TRBD2; v_gene: TRBV4-2; abundance: .; CDR3aa: ASSAAGAGGQETQY
len: 13; j_gene: TRBJ1-4; d_gene: .; v_gene: TRBV30; abundance: .; CDR3aa: AWSSRRGLNEKLF
len: 14; j_gene: TRBJ2-5; d_gene: TRBD2; v_gene: TRBV5-1; abundance: .; CDR3aa: ASSLAASGRSETQY
len: 10; j_gene: TRBJ2-7; d_gene: .; v_gene: TRBV2; abundance: .; CDR3aa: ASSESSYEQY
len: 12; j_gene: TRBJ2-3; d_gene: .; v_gene: TRBV9; abundance: .; CDR3aa: ASSVRGSTDTQY
len: 11; j_gene: TRBJ2-3; d_gene: .; v_gene: TRBV30; abundance: few; CDR3aa: AWSNGITDTQY